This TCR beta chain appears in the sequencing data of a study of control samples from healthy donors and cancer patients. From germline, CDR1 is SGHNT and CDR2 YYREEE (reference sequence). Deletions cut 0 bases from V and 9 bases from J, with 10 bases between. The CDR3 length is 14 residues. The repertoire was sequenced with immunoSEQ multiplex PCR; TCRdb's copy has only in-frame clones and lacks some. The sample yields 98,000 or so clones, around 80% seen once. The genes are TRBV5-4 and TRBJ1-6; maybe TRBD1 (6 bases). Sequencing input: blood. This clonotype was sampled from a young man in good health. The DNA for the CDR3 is TGTGCCAGCAGCTTGGGGGGGCGAGGTTCACCCCTCCACTTT. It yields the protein CASSLGGRGSPLHF.